What follows is one T cell receptor (beta chain) and its context. Antigen unknown. The data stem from a study of T cells expressing NK-cell markers. Study outcomes and limitations: Whether expanded NKG2C+ T cell clones were HCMV-specific remained unclear. Dominant NKG2C+ clonotypes accounted for about 1.0-8% of CD8+ T cells in 5 to 7 donors. In a handful of donors, dominant clonotypes made up about 28.3-65% of CD3+CD56-NKG2C+ cells.

Germline V gene lookup returns CDR1 SGHKS and CDR2 YYEKEE (reference sequence). This CDR3 spans 14 amino acids. TCRdb reprocessed the 5' RACE reads and stores each CDR3 protein as one record, lacking DNA. The table lists hundreds of thousands of distinct CDR3 sequences, with approximately 3.5% in the top ten. Sequenced material: blood T cells: a sorted CD56 or NKG2C T cell subset, CD4+ or CD8+ T cells, or bulk PBMC T cells (not recorded which). This TCR derives from a man in his late teens or twenties in good health. The chain employs TRBV5-5 and TRBJ1-1; lacking DNA, the TRBD1 call made by TCRdb goes unchecked. The CDR3 sequence is CASSVDSLNTEAFF.